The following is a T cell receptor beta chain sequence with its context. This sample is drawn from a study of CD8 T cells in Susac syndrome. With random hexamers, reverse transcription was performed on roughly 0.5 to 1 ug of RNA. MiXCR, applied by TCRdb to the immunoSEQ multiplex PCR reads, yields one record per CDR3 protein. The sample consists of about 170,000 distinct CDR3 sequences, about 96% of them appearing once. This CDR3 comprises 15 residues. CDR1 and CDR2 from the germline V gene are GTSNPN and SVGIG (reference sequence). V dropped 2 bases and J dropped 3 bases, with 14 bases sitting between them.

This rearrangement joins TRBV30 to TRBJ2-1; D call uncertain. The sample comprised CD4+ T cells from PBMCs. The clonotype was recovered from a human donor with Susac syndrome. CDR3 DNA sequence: TGTGCCTGGAGTTCACACCAGGTCCTCTACAATGAGCAGTTCTTC. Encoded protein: CAWSSHQVLYNEQFF.